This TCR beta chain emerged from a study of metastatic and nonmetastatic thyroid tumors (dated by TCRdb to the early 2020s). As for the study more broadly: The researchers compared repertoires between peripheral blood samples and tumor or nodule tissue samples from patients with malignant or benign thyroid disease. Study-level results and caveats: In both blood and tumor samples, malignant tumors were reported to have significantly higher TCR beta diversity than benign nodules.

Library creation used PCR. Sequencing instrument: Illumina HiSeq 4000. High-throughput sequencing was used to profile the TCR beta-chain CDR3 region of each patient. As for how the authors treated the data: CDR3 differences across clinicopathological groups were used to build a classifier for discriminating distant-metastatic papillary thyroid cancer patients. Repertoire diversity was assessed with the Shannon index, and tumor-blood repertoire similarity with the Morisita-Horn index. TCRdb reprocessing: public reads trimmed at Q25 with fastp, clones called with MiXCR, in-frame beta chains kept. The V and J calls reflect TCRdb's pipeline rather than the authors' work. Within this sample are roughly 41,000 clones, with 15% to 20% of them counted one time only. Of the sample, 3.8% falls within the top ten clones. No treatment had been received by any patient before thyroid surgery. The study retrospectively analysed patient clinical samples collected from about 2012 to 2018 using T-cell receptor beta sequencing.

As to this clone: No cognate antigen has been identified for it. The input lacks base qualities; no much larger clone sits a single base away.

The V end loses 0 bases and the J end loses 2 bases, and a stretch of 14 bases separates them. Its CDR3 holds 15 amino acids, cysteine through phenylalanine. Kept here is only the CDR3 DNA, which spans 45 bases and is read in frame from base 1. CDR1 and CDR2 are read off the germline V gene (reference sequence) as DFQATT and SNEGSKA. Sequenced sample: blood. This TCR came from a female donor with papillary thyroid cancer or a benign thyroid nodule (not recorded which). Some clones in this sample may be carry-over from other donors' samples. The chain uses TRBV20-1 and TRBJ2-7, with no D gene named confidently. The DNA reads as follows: TGCAGTGCTAGAGATCGGGCCGCTGGACCCTACGAGCAGTACTTC. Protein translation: CSARDRAAGPYEQYF.